This TCR beta chain was sequenced for a study of T cell changes during pregnancy in multiple sclerosis (dated by TCRdb to between 2018 and 2021). With regard to the full study: The study examined how the T cell repertoire changed over the course of pregnancy in women with multiple sclerosis.

As concerns this clone: Its binding antigen is unknown. No base quality values were provided; no much bigger clone lies one nucleotide off.

The library was made by the immunoSEQ multiplex PCR assay. Here the immuneACCESS table is served through TCRdb, limited to in-frame sequences with V and J called. Missing clones are a known gap in these copies; in checked studies unresolved V genes cover under half, and the rest lacks a known reason. This sample is represented by 130,000 or so clones; roughly 95% of them were singletons. The ten largest clonotypes hold 0.4% to 0.5% of the sample. Sample: peripheral blood, taken after pregnancy. The TCR sequence derives from a female donor with multiple sclerosis, enrolled in a pregnancy study.

Here the CDR3 is given as CASSTRTSGTSYEQYF. The nucleotide sequence is TGTGCCAGTAGTACTAGGACTAGCGGGACCTCCTACGAGCAGTACTTC. The chain is assembled from TRBV19 and TRBJ2-7, and TRBD2 aligns with 12 junction nucleotides. V ends up 4 bases short and J 0 bases short, with an unmatched junction base count of 4. CDR1 and CDR2, per the germline V gene (reference sequence), are LNHDA and SQIVND. The CDR3 contains 16 residues, cysteine and phenylalanine counted. Here the CDR3 DNA is all that survives: 48 bases in frame from base 1. This CDR3, with the reference TRBV19 and TRBJ2-7 proteins standing in past its ends, gives the full variable domain DGGITQSPKYLFRKEGQNVTLSCEQNLNHDAMYWYRQDPGQGLRLIYYSQIVNDFQKGDIAEGYSVSREKKESFPLTVTSAQKNPTAFYLCASSTRTSGTSYEQYFGPGTRLTVT.